Each of the 29 T cell receptor beta chains below was sequenced from the same sample in a study of tumor and adjacent non-tumor tissue in lung cancer. This sample's RNA came from whole unsorted tissue. Three rounds of nested PCR, following a modified ARM-PCR protocol, produced the TCRbeta library. TCRdb passed the multiplex PCR reads through MiXCR, listing each CDR3 protein once. Of roughly 200,000 distinct CDR3 sequences in the sample, 71% were seen once. Sequences were obtained from lung tumor tissue. These receptors were collected from a man aged 60-69 years with non-small cell lung cancer.

The V gene is TRBV5-4, the J gene TRBJ2-4, with 9 bases aligning to TRBD2. This CDR3 is built from 20 residues. Germline lookup yields CDR1 SGHNT and CDR2 YYREEE (reference sequence). The ends lost 0 bases at V and 0 bases at J; junction bases unmatched: 13. The CDR3 DNA is TGTGCCAGCAGCTTGGTCCCGGCAAGCGGGGGGATGTTAGCCAAAAACATTCAGTACTTC. Protein product: CASSLVPASGGMLAKNIQYF.

V and J are TRBV29-1 and TRBJ1-1, with D maybe TRBD1 (5 bases). Trimming cost V 4 bases and J 3 bases, with 18 bases left between them. CDR3 length: 15 residues. Germline CDR1 and CDR2: SQVTM and ANQGSEA. CDR3 sequence (DNA): TGCAGCGTTGGAGCCCAAACAGGCTGGGACACTGAAGCTTTCTTT. Protein: CSVGAQTGWDTEAFF.

In the case of this clonotype: Compared with germline, one end of the junction differs, possibly owing to a read error. The chain employs TRBV20-1 and TRBJ2-1; D unresolved. CDR3 length: 15 amino acids. Germline CDR1 DFQATT, CDR2 SNEGSKA (reference sequence). The CDR3 DNA sequence: TGCAGTGCTAGAGCTCACCTGCTCTCCTACAATGAGCATTTCTTC. Amino acid sequence: CSARAHLLSYNEHFF.

The CDR3 sequence is CASSSDRMTDTQYF. The CDR3 DNA sequence: TGTGCCAGCAGTTCGGACAGGATGACAGATACGCAGTATTTT. V and J are TRBV5-5 and TRBJ2-3; 7 positions agree with TRBD1. Trimming removed 5 bases from V and 3 bases from J; junction bases left unmatched: 6. Germline V gene sequence: CDR1 SGHKS, CDR2 YYEKEE (reference sequence). The CDR3 spans 14 residues.

With regard to this clonotype: Possible read error: a much larger clone is one base away. This chain uses TRBV20-1 with TRBJ2-1; TRBD2 matches 16 bases. This CDR3 contains 19 residues. Germline V gene lookup returns CDR1 DFQATT and CDR2 SNEGSKA (reference sequence). The CDR3 region has the DNA TGCAGTGCTCCTTCACCGGGACTAGCGGGAGGGCCCTCCTACAGTGAGCAGTTCTTC. Translating it yields CSAPSPGLAGGPSYSEQFF.

About this clonotype itself: One end of the junction is discordant with germline, which a read error may explain. The genes are TRBV20-1 and TRBJ2-3, with TRBD2 identical over 12 bases. In germline, CDR1 is DFQATT, CDR2 SNEGSKA (reference sequence). The length of the CDR3 is 14 residues. The CDR3 is CNTSGLAGRDTQYF. The CDR3 region has the DNA TGCAATACTAGCGGACTAGCGGGGAGGGATACGCAATATTTT.

This chain uses TRBV24-1 with TRBJ1-5, with D unclear. CDR3 size: 14 residues. Trimming pared 5 bases from V and 4 bases from J, leaving 11 bases between. Germline-derived CDR1 and CDR2 are KGHDR and SFDVKD. The CDR3 loop is CATSGGTGNQPQHF. DNA of the CDR3: TGTGCCACCAGTGGGGGAACCGGAAATCAGCCCCAGCATTTT.

The genes are TRBV6-1 and TRBJ1-4; 9 nucleotides align to TRBD1. Looked up from germline, CDR1 is MNHNS and CDR2 is SASEGT. The CDR3 runs 14 residues. J gave up 7 bases and V 7 bases, and 7 bases lay outside the gene matches. This CDR3 reads CASIRTGECEKLFF. CDR3 nucleotide sequence: TGTGCCAGCATCAGGACAGGGGAGTGTGAAAAACTGTTTTTT.

J is TRBJ1-6 and V is TRBV4-2; possibly TRBD1 for D (6 bases). Trimming stripped 2 bases from V and 11 bases from J, with 19 bases between. Looked up from germline, CDR1 is LGHNA and CDR2 is YNFKEQ. The CDR3 is 16 residues long. This CDR3 is CASSQPPGTWDPPLHF. In DNA form, the CDR3 reads TGTGCCAGCAGCCAACCCCCCGGGACATGGGATCCACCCCTCCACTTT.

For the CDR3, the DNA is TGTGCCAGCACCCAGGGGACAGCCGAAGCTTTCTTT. This translates into CASTQGTAEAFF. The chain joins TRBV6-1 to TRBJ1-1, with 7 bases fitting TRBD1. Germline lookup yields CDR1 MNHNS and CDR2 SASEGT. CDR3 length: 12 residues. V trimming: 7 bases; J trimming: 8 bases; junction bases outside the gene matches: 7.

The rearrangement links TRBV12-3 or TRBV12-4 to TRBJ2-5; D could derive from TRBD1 or TRBD2 (5 bases each). The length of the CDR3 is 17 residues. Trimming pared 3 bases from V and 4 bases from J, leaving 21 bases between. This chain's CDR3 is CASSFRQSRGCGETQYF. The CDR3, as DNA: TGTGCCAGCAGTTTTCGACAGTCGAGGGGCTGCGGAGAGACCCAGTACTTC.

This clonotype was counted a few times. A read error may explain this, as a much larger clone is one base away. The rearrangement joins TRBV11-1 to TRBJ2-5, with D perhaps TRBD2 (6 bases). The CDR3 runs 16 residues. Germline CDR1 SGHAT, CDR2 FQDESV (reference sequence). Trimming shortened V by 5 bases and J by 8 bases, and 24 bases separated the two germline ends. CDR3: CASSRRSSGIGDTQYF. CDR3 in DNA: TGTGCCAGCAGCCGGCGGAGTAGCGGAATCGGAGATACCCAGTACTTC.

This clonotype has a count of ten or more. The chain is built from TRBV6-5 and TRBJ2-7; 10 bases match TRBD1. J was trimmed by 1 base and V by 2 bases; bases with no gene match: 2. CDR3 length: 15 residues. Germline-derived CDR1 and CDR2 are MNHEY and SVGAGI. The CDR3 DNA reads as TGTGCCAGCAGTTACGGACAGGGGGGTTCCTACGAGCAGTACTTC. Translation: CASSYGQGGSYEQYF.

The chain joins TRBV6-1 to TRBJ2-3, with D possibly being TRBD2 (5 bases). The CDR3 consists of 14 residues. Germline values: CDR1 MNHNS, CDR2 SASEGT. Trimming cost V 6 bases and J 6 bases, with 16 bases left between them. The CDR3 coding sequence is TGTGCCAGCAGCCAAAGCGGTAGCTTCGATACGCAGTATTTT. This translates into CASSQSGSFDTQYF.

This clonotype was seen repeatedly, ten times or more. This CDR3 reads CASSYRLAGGMTYEQYF. The CDR3 nucleotides read TGTGCCAGCAGTTACCGCCTAGCGGGGGGGATGACCTACGAGCAGTACTTC. The chain carries TRBV6-5 and TRBJ2-7; 12 bases fit TRBD2. Germline-derived CDR1 and CDR2 are MNHEY and SVGAGI. This CDR3 is built from 17 residues. V was pared by 2 bases and J by 2 bases, with 7 bases of the junction left unmatched.

Worth noting for this clonotype: A much larger clone is a single base away; this may be a read error. The chain is built from TRBV12-3 or TRBV12-4 and TRBJ1-1; D perhaps matches TRBD1 (5 bases). The CDR3 runs 13 residues. CDR3 protein: CASRAGWNTEAIF. Here the CDR3 DNA reads TGTGCCAGCAGGGCAGGGTGGAACACTGAAGCTATCTTT.

As concerns this clonotype: A much larger clone sits a single nucleotide away, making a read error possible. V gene TRBV10-1 combines with J gene TRBJ2-3; D perhaps matches TRBD1 (5 bases). V was clipped by 3 bases and J by 5 bases, with 15 bases between them. CDR1 WNHNN and CDR2 SYGVQD come from the germline V gene (reference sequence). CDR3 length: 15 amino acids. CDR3 bases: TGCGCCAGCAGTGACTACGTGAGAGACAGAGATACGCAGTATTTT. Translating gives CASSDYVRDRDTQYF.

For this clonotype: A read error may account for a junction end that differs from germline. The rearrangement uses TRBV11-1 and TRBJ1-4; D call uncertain. This CDR3 is built from 15 residues. CDR1 SGHAT and CDR2 FQDESV come from the germline V gene (reference sequence). The CDR3 region is CATSPRRDASGKLFF. The CDR3 DNA follows: TGTGCCACCAGCCCTCGCCGGGATGCGTCTGGAAAACTGTTTTTT.

As for this clonotype: An end of the junction does not agree with germline; a read error may underlie this. The chain carries TRBV20-1 and TRBJ2-1, with D perhaps TRBD1 or TRBD2 (5 bases each). CDR1 is DFQATT and CDR2 is SNEGSKA in the germline V gene (reference sequence). The length of the CDR3 is 16 residues. This CDR3 reads CSTRHSRQSSYNEQFF. The CDR3 DNA sequence: TGCAGTACTAGGCATAGTAGACAGTCGTCCTACAATGAGCAGTTCTTC.

As regards this clonotype: One junction end disagrees with the germline gene, perhaps due to a read error. The chain uses TRBV4-2 and TRBJ2-3, with no clear D. The CDR3 totals 13 residues. Looked up from germline, CDR1 is LGHNA and CDR2 is YNFKEQ. DNA of the CDR3: TGTGCCAGCAACTCCCACACGGACGATACACAGTATTTT. Its translation: CASNSHTDDTQYF.

CDR3 sequence: CSARALADFNEQFF. The CDR3, as DNA: TGCAGTGCTAGGGCACTAGCGGACTTCAATGAGCAGTTCTTC. J is TRBJ2-1 and V is TRBV20-1; 8 bases are shared with TRBD2. The germline V gene encodes CDR1 DFQATT and CDR2 SNEGSKA (reference sequence). Trimming took 3 bases from V and 6 from J; bases not matched to a gene: 7. The CDR3 extends over 14 amino acids.

This clonotype occurred once. The CDR3 end shows no conserved phenylalanine or tryptophan, and so a read error is likely. V and J are TRBV11-2 and TRBJ1-6; no clear D gene. The CDR3 sequence is 15 residues long. Trimming cost V 6 bases and J 4 bases, with 13 bases left between them. Per germline, CDR1 SGHAT and CDR2 FQNNGV. The CDR3 coding sequence is TGTGCCAGCAGAGAGATTACTGAATATAATTCACCCCTCCACTAT. Residues: CASREITEYNSPLHY.

The gene calls are TRBV29-1 and TRBJ2-5; D is unclear. V shed 4 bases and J shed 5 bases, with 14 bases lying between them. The CDR3 runs to 13 residues. Germline CDR1 is SQVTM and CDR2 is ANQGSEA. CDR3 sequence (DNA): TGCAGCGTTGGGGTGTTAGCCGTGGAGACCCAGTACTTC. Amino acids: CSVGVLAVETQYF.

The chain uses TRBV6-2 or TRBV6-3 and TRBJ1-6; 9 bases are shared with TRBD1. The J segment lost 9 bases and the V segment lost 10 bases, leaving 10 bases of the junction unmatched. The CDR3 spans 14 residues. In germline, CDR1 is MNHEY, CDR2 SVGEGT. The CDR3 coding sequence is TGTGCCAACAGCTCCGGGACAGGGATTTCACCCCTCCACTTT. This gives the protein CANSSGTGISPLHF.

Note on this clonotype: Compared with germline, one end of the junction differs, possibly owing to a read error. The rearrangement joins TRBV11-3 to TRBJ2-3; the D is unclear. This CDR3 has 13 amino acids. Germline CDR1 SGHNT, CDR2 YENEEA. The DNA for the CDR3 is TGTGCCAGCTGCTTAGGTTTTCCAGATACGCAGTATTTT. This codes for CASCLGFPDTQYF.

The CDR3, as DNA: TGTGCCAGCAGCCCCCCGGACAGTCGGGTAGAGAAACTGTTTTTT. Its translation: CASSPPDSRVEKLFF. The genes are TRBV7-9 and TRBJ1-4; D might be TRBD1 (6 bases). The length of the CDR3 is 15 residues. Looked up from germline, CDR1 is SEHNR and CDR2 is FQNEAQ (reference sequence). V lost 5 bases to trimming and J lost 11 bases, with 21 bases between them.

To note about this clonotype: An end of the junction does not agree with germline; a read error may underlie this. V is TRBV10-2 and J is TRBJ2-2, with D perhaps matching TRBD1 or TRBD2 (5 bases each). Germline loops: CDR1 WSHSY, CDR2 SAAADI. This CDR3 is 13 amino acids long. CDR3 in amino acids: CACSDRDTGELLF. Written as DNA, the CDR3 is TGCGCCTGCAGTGACAGAGACACCGGGGAGCTGTTATTT.

Worth noting for this clonotype: A read error is possible here, since a much larger clone lies one base away. The chain is built from TRBV5-1 and TRBJ2-5; 7 nucleotides match TRBD1. J was trimmed by 4 bases and V by 4 bases; bases with no gene match: 7. The V gene's germline CDR1 is SGHRS and CDR2 YFSETQ. The CDR3 sequence is 14 residues long. Here the CDR3 DNA reads TGCGCCAGCAGCGTGGGACAGTCGCGAGAGACCCAGTACTTC. It is translated as CASSVGQSRETQYF.

As regards this clonotype: This could be a read error, since a much larger clone is one nucleotide away. The chain links TRBV12-3 or TRBV12-4 to TRBJ2-1; TRBD2 matches 13 bases. The CDR3 extends over 16 amino acids. CDR3 nucleotides: TGTGCCATCAGTTTAGCCAGGACTAGCGGGGGTAATGAGCAGTTCTTC. It encodes CAISLARTSGGNEQFF.